Presented here are 21 T cell receptor beta chains from one specimen sequenced in a study of CD8 T cells in ankylosing spondylitis. TCRdb recomputed calls from the 5' RACE reads with MiXCR, one row per CDR3 protein. The sample includes about 140,000 distinct CDR3 sequences, roughly an eighth of them seen just once. Material: blood, either unsorted or a sorted T cell fraction (not recorded which). These receptors all come from a female donor with ankylosing spondylitis or in good health (not recorded which).

This clonotype was recorded at least ten times. The CDR3: CASWGFISTDTQYF. The CDR3 nucleotides read TGTGCCAGCTGGGGATTCATTAGCACAGATACGCAGTATTTT. The chain couples TRBV28 to TRBJ2-3; unclear D gene. Germline assignment: CDR1 MDHEN and CDR2 SYDVKM. The V and J ends lost 8 bases and 0 bases respectively, with 12 bases between them. The CDR3 totals 14 residues. Looking up the rest from reference TRBV28 and TRBJ2-3 gives the full variable domain: DVKVTQSSRYLVKRTGEKVFLECVQDMDHENMFWYRQDPGLGLRLIYFSYDVKMKEKGDIPEGYSVSREKKERFSLILESASTNQTSMYLCASWGFISTDTQYFGPGTRLTVL.

This clonotype was detected ten times or more. The rearrangement joins TRBV20-1 to TRBJ1-2, with 9 bases fitting TRBD1. Germline trimming cut 3 bases from V and 7 bases from J; bases unmatched to any gene: 12. Germline-derived CDR1 and CDR2 are DFQATT and SNEGSKA (reference sequence). This CDR3 has 15 amino acids. The CDR3 loop is CSARLIRTGAGGYTF. The CDR3 DNA reads as TGCAGTGCTAGGTTAATCCGGACAGGGGCGGGTGGCTACACCTTC.

Details on this clonotype: One base away lies a much larger clone, so this may be a sequencing read error. This chain uses TRBV4-1 with TRBJ2-7; D is possibly TRBD1 or TRBD2 (6 bases each). The CDR3 spans 15 residues. Germline assignment: CDR1 MGHRA and CDR2 YSYEKL. CDR3 DNA: TGCGCCGGCAGCCAAGATAGGGGGGCGGTCTACGAGCAGTACTTC. Its translation: CAGSQDRGAVYEQYF.

In its sample, this clonotype was seen many times. The chain couples TRBV5-1 to TRBJ2-5, with 7 bases identical to TRBD1. With V trimmed by 3 bases and J by 4 bases, 9 bases remained unmatched. The CDR3 consists of 15 residues. From germline, CDR1 is SGHRS and CDR2 YFSETQ. This CDR3 reads CASSSYSGTAETQYF. CDR3 bases: TGCGCCAGCAGCTCGTACTCCGGGACAGCAGAGACCCAGTACTTC.

This clonotype was counted ten times or more. V gene TRBV24-1 combines with J gene TRBJ2-1; tentative D call: TRBD1 (6 bases). The CDR3 is 15 amino acids. Germline V gene data show CDR1 as KGHDR and CDR2 as SFDVKD. V was trimmed by 3 bases and J by 7 bases, leaving 15 bases between them. CDR3 loop: CATSDLQGSRNEQFF. CDR3 DNA sequence: TGTGCCACCAGTGATCTCCAGGGGTCTCGGAATGAGCAGTTCTTC.

In its sample, this clonotype was seen many times. Here the CDR3 reads CASRGGVGNTIYF. Written as DNA, the CDR3 is TGCGCCAGCAGGGGAGGTGTTGGAAACACCATATATTTT. This chain uses TRBV5-1 with TRBJ1-3; D unresolved. CDR3 length: 13 residues. In germline, CDR1 is SGHRS, CDR2 YFSETQ. V lost 5 bases and J 3 bases, leaving 9 bases between the germline ends.

This clonotype occurred many times. The V and J genes are TRBV20-1 and TRBJ2-1; D call uncertain. The CDR3 runs to 12 residues. V dropped 5 bases and J dropped 4 bases, with 9 bases sitting between them. Germline loops: CDR1 DFQATT, CDR2 SNEGSKA (reference sequence). The CDR3 spells CSARGVYNEQFF. For the CDR3, the DNA is TGCAGTGCTCGTGGAGTTTACAATGAGCAGTTCTTC.

In this sample, this clonotype turned up many times. The V gene is TRBV29-1, the J gene TRBJ2-3; D unresolved. The CDR3 runs to 14 residues. V was clipped by 2 bases and J by 6 bases, with 15 bases between them. Germline CDR1 SQVTM, CDR2 ANQGSEA. CDR3 residues: CSVELGYLRDTQYF. The CDR3 DNA follows: TGCAGCGTTGAACTGGGGTATCTTAGGGATACGCAGTATTTT.

In its sample, this clonotype was seen many times. The rearrangement uses TRBV5-1 and TRBJ2-7; 7 nucleotides align to TRBD2. The CDR3 length is 15 residues. With V trimmed by 6 bases and J by 4 bases, 13 bases remained unmatched. Germline CDR1 and CDR2: SGHRS and YFSETQ. DNA for the CDR3: TGCGCCAGCAAAAAGTTCCTAGCGGAGAGTTACGAGCAGTACTTC. Its translation is CASKKFLAESYEQYF.

For this clonotype: The junction shows a germline mismatch at one end, possibly a read error. J is TRBJ1-5 and V is TRBV12-3 or TRBV12-4, with 9 positions matching TRBD1. The CDR3 runs 15 residues. In DNA, the CDR3 is TGTGCCGGCAGTTTAGGGACAGGGAGCAATCAGCCCCAACATTTT. Translated: CAGSLGTGSNQPQHF.

This clonotype was observed at least ten times. The chain uses TRBV12-3 or TRBV12-4 and TRBJ2-5; D is possibly TRBD1 (6 bases). The CDR3 is 18 residues long. Trimming removed 5 bases at V and 5 bases at J, with 27 bases between. The CDR3 protein is CASSAERGSLGDSETQYF. The CDR3 nucleotides read TGTGCCAGCAGTGCGGAAAGGGGGTCACTCGGAGATTCGGAGACCCAGTACTTC.

This clonotype was seen many times. The chain recombines TRBV6-1 with TRBJ1-1, with TRBD1 as a possible D gene (5 bases). The germline CDR1 and CDR2 sequences are MNHNS and SASEGT. Trimming took off 1 base at V and 4 bases at J, with 13 bases between the two ends. CDR3 length: 15 amino acids. The CDR3 region has the DNA TGTGCCAGCAGTGAAGTAATAGGAAGGGGCACTGAAGCTTTCTTT. It is translated as CASSEVIGRGTEAFF.

This clonotype has at least ten counts. The chain links TRBV12-3 or TRBV12-4 to TRBJ1-2; 12 bases are shared with TRBD1. The J segment lost 8 bases and the V segment lost 7 bases, leaving 8 bases of the junction unmatched. This CDR3 spans 14 amino acids. The CDR3: CASKLGQGAGGYTF. The DNA for the CDR3 is TGTGCCAGCAAGCTGGGACAGGGGGCTGGAGGCTACACCTTC.

This clonotype was recorded at least ten times. V is TRBV7-9 and J is TRBJ2-7, with D uncertain. Germline lookup yields CDR1 SEHNR and CDR2 FQNEAQ (reference sequence). There are 13 residues in the CDR3. V was shortened by 1 base and J by 2 bases, with 6 bases between the two germline ends. CDR3 protein: CASSLVVPYEQYF. In DNA, the CDR3 is TGTGCCAGCAGCTTAGTGGTTCCCTACGAGCAGTACTTC.

This clonotype showed up many times. V usage is TRBV28 and J usage is TRBJ1-3; perhaps TRBD1 as D (5 bases). The CDR3 loop spans 16 amino acids. V lost 1 base and J lost 1, with 11 bases in between. Germline CDR1 is MDHEN and CDR2 is SYDVKM. This chain's CDR3 is CASSLYARESGNTIYF. The CDR3 region has the DNA TGTGCCAGCAGTTTATACGCCAGGGAGTCTGGAAACACCATATATTTT. The complete variable domain, with remaining parts taken from reference TRBV28 and TRBJ1-3, reads DVKVTQSSRYLVKRTGEKVFLECVQDMDHENMFWYRQDPGLGLRLIYFSYDVKMKEKGDIPEGYSVSREKKERFSLILESASTNQTSMYLCASSLYARESGNTIYFGEGSWLTVV.

This clonotype occurred a few times. V gene TRBV20-1 combines with J gene TRBJ1-2; D remains unclear. Germline CDR1 reads DFQATT; CDR2 reads SNEGSKA (reference sequence). V was clipped by 0 bases and J by 3 bases, with 8 bases between them. The CDR3 covers 13 residues. In DNA form, the CDR3 reads TGCAGTGCTAGAGATTTCGTCTACTATGGCTACACCTTC. Protein: CSARDFVYYGYTF.

This clonotype showed up many times. The chain is built from TRBV20-1 and TRBJ2-3; D is ambiguous. V was pared by 0 bases and J by 7 bases, with 5 bases between. Germline lookup yields CDR1 DFQATT and CDR2 SNEGSKA (reference sequence). This CDR3 is 11 amino acids long. The DNA for the CDR3 is TGCAGTGCTAGAGATCTGTATACGCAGTATTTT. Translation: CSARDLYTQYF.

This clonotype was seen more than once but under ten times. V usage is TRBV7-9 and J usage is TRBJ2-6, with 7 bases identical to TRBD1. V lost 8 bases and J lost 4; bases outside the gene matches: 8. Germline lookup yields CDR1 SEHNR and CDR2 FQNEAQ (reference sequence). The CDR3 is 15 amino acids. The DNA for the CDR3 is TGTGCCAGCCTCTTAACAGGGGCAGGGGCCAACGTCCTGACTTTC. Amino acid sequence: CASLLTGAGANVLTF.

V gene TRBV12-5 combines with J gene TRBJ2-2, with a tentative D call TRBD1 (6 bases). There are 14 residues in the CDR3. Germline V gene sequence: CDR1 LGHNT, CDR2 FRNRAP. Trimming stripped 4 bases from V and 4 bases from J, with 10 bases between. CDR3 sequence (DNA): TGTGCTAGTGGTTCCGGGACACCCACCGGGGAGCTGTTTTTT. This gives the protein CASGSGTPTGELFF.

This clonotype has ten or more counts. The J gene is TRBJ1-1, the V gene TRBV12-3 or TRBV12-4; D is unresolved. V was cut by 5 bases and J by 3 bases, with 16 bases left in between. This CDR3 is 15 amino acids long. The CDR3 spells CASSPGVNHYTEAFF. DNA of the CDR3: TGTGCCAGCAGTCCGGGAGTAAACCACTACACTGAAGCTTTCTTT.

The chain combines TRBV27 with TRBJ1-5; the D gene is possibly TRBD1 (6 bases). Between the trimmed V and J ends, which lost 5 bases and 5 bases, there was a span of 13 bases. The CDR3 has 14 residues. The V gene's germline CDR1 is MNHEY and CDR2 SMNVEV (reference sequence). Written as DNA, the CDR3 is TGTGCCAGCAGTCCACGGACAGCCGATCAGCCCCAGCATTTT. Translating gives CASSPRTADQPQHF.